This paragraph covers one TCR beta chain sequence. The data originate from a study of blood T cell repertoires in COVID-19. Repertoires were generated with immunoSEQ multiplex PCR, while TCRdb's copy carries only in-frame clones and drops some. The sample carries 200,000 or so clones, around 77% recorded once. V shed 5 bases and J shed 2 bases, with 12 bases lying between them. The CDR3 is made up of 14 amino acids. CDR1 SGHTA and CDR2 FQGNSA come from the germline V gene. This TCR derives from a man aged 55 to 70 with active or convalescent COVID-19. The sample taken for sequencing was peripheral blood. The chain has TRBV7-2 and TRBJ1-2; tentatively, D is TRBD1 (5 bases). The CDR3 sequence is CASSSRDSNYGYTF. In DNA form, the CDR3 reads TGTGCCAGCAGCAGCAGGGACTCCAACTATGGCTACACCTTC.